This T cell receptor (beta chain) was observed in a study of T cell repertoires in cytomegalovirus infection. TCRdb re-called the reads with MiXCR, one entry per CDR3 protein. Among 480,000 or so distinct CDR3 sequences listed, roughly 10% were seen once. This clonotype was picked up many times. The clonotype originates from a human donor in good health (CMV status not recorded). Some clones in this sample may be carry-over from other donors' samples. The sample was PBMCs.

Here the CDR3 DNA reads TGTGCCAGCAGCTTGGGGGGGACCTTAGTCCAAGAGACCCAGTACTTC. Protein product: CASSLGGTLVQETQYF. The V and J genes are TRBV7-9 and TRBJ2-5; 7 bases align to TRBD2. The CDR3 sequence is 16 residues long. CDR1 and CDR2 from the germline V gene are SEHNR and FQNEAQ (reference sequence). With V trimmed by 3 bases and J by 1 base, 8 bases remained unmatched.